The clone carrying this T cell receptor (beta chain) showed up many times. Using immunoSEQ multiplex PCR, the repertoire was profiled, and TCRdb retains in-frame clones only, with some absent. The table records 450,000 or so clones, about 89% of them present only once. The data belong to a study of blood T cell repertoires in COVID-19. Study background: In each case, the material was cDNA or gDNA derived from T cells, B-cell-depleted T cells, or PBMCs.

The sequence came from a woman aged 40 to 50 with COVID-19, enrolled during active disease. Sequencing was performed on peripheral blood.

CDR3 nucleotides: TGTGCCAGCAGTGTGACAGGGATAGTGCTTAATTCACCCCTCCACTTT. The encoded protein is CASSVTGIVLNSPLHF. The rearrangement uses TRBV2 and TRBJ1-6, with 7 bases that match TRBD1. V dropped 4 bases and J dropped 6; count of bases not matched to a gene: 9. The length of the CDR3 is 16 residues. CDR1 SNHLY and CDR2 FYNNEI come from the germline V gene.